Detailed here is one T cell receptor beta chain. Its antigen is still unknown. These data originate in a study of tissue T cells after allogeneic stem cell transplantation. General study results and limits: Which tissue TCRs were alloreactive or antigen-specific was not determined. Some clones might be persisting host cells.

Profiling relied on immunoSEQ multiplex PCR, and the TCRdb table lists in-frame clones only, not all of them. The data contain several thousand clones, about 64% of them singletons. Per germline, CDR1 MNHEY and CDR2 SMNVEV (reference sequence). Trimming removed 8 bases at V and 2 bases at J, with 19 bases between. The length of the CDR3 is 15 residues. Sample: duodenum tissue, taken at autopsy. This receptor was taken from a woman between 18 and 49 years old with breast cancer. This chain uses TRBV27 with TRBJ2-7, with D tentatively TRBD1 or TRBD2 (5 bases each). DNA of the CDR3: TGTGCCAGCTCGGGATGGACATCTGTCGCCTACGAGCAGTACTTC. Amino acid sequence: CASSGWTSVAYEQYF.